These 17 T cell receptor beta chains share one sample of origin, sequenced in a study of blood T cell repertoires in COVID-19. The repertoire was sequenced with immunoSEQ multiplex PCR; TCRdb's copy has only in-frame clones and lacks some. The sample lists tens of thousands of clones, almost 85% occurring once. The specimen was peripheral blood. Every receptor here comes from a woman of 80 years or more with acute or convalescent COVID-19.

V and J are TRBV7-8 and TRBJ2-3; 9 positions agree with TRBD2. The V gene's germline CDR1 is SGHVS and CDR2 FQNEAQ. The junction had 14 bases not matched to a gene; V was cut back by 7 bases and J by 6 bases. This CDR3 is built from 16 residues. CDR3 loop: CASKSFGAGGPDTQYF. The CDR3 DNA follows: TGTGCCAGCAAGTCGTTTGGGGCGGGAGGGCCTGATACGCAGTATTTT.

This clone was recorded once. The rearrangement uses TRBV15 and TRBJ2-3; the match to TRBD2 covers 9 bases. The CDR3 is 15 residues long. In germline, CDR1 is LNHNV, CDR2 YYDKDF (reference sequence). Trimming cost V 1 base and J 4 bases; bases outside gene matches: 3. CDR3 in amino acids: CATSRGASGADTQYF. Written as DNA, the CDR3 is TGTGCCACCAGCAGAGGGGCTAGCGGGGCAGATACGCAGTATTTT.

The chain is built from TRBV7-3 and TRBJ1-1, with no clear D. Trimming took off 3 bases at V and 1 base at J, with 6 bases between the two ends. The CDR3 totals 13 residues. Per the germline V gene, CDR1 is SGHTA and CDR2 is FQGTGA. The CDR3 here is CASSLAKNTEAFF. In DNA, the CDR3 is TGTGCCAGCAGCTTGGCCAAGAACACTGAAGCTTTCTTT.

The chain couples TRBV27 to TRBJ2-7; 10 nucleotides agree with TRBD1. The V gene end was trimmed by 4 bases and the J gene end by 0 bases; junction bases not matched to a gene: 12. Germline-derived CDR1 and CDR2 are MNHEY and SMNVEV (reference sequence). The CDR3 runs to 18 residues. The CDR3 sequence: CASSSRATGTGASYEQYF. For the CDR3, the DNA is TGTGCCAGCAGTTCCCGCGCTACCGGGACAGGGGCCTCCTACGAGCAGTACTTC.

The rearrangement joins TRBV6-5 to TRBJ2-7; D not resolved. Looked up from germline, CDR1 is MNHEY and CDR2 is SVGAGI. The CDR3 contains 12 residues. Trimming cost V 5 bases and J 3 bases, with 8 bases left between them. The chain's CDR3 is CASSQSGYEQYF. The CDR3 nucleotides are TGTGCCAGCAGTCAATCAGGCTACGAGCAGTACTTC.

The chain has TRBV6-5 and TRBJ2-5, with TRBD2 matching over 8 bases. The junction had 8 bases not matched to a gene; V was cut back by 0 bases and J by 5 bases. The CDR3 loop spans 16 amino acids. Germline-derived CDR1 and CDR2 are MNHEY and SVGAGI. The DNA for the CDR3 is TGTGCCAGCAGTTACTCGTGGACTAGCTCCCAGGAGACCCAGTACTTC. It codes for CASSYSWTSSQETQYF.

DNA for the CDR3: TGTGCCAGTAGCGTGGCCTTTGGGGGGGCGATAGCCATTCAGTACTTC. Translated: CASSVAFGGAIAIQYF. The J gene is TRBJ2-4, the V gene TRBV19; D perhaps matches TRBD2 (7 bases). The CDR3 loop spans 16 amino acids. The germline gives CDR1 LNHDA, CDR2 SQIVND (reference sequence). V was shortened by 6 bases and J by 9 bases, with 24 bases between the two germline ends.

The J gene is TRBJ1-1, the V gene TRBV5-1; 7 positions match TRBD1. Germline trimming cut 5 bases from V and 5 bases from J; bases unmatched to any gene: 12. The CDR3 has 15 residues. The V gene's germline CDR1 is SGHRS and CDR2 YFSETQ. The CDR3 DNA is TGCGCCAGCAGGCAACGACAGGGCGTGTGGACTGAAGCTTTCTTT. This translates into CASRQRQGVWTEAFF.

V is TRBV6-5 and J is TRBJ1-2; D is ambiguous. V was pared by 10 bases and J by 7 bases, with 13 bases between. This CDR3 comprises 11 residues. Germline V gives CDR1 MNHEY, CDR2 SVGAGI. The CDR3 DNA reads TGTGCCACCAGAGGAGCTGTTGGCTACACCTTC. This sequence encodes CATRGAVGYTF.

CDR3 nucleotides: TGTGCCAGCAGCCGCCTAGCGGGGGGTTCCTACGAGCAGTACTTC. Its protein is CASSRLAGGSYEQYF. This rearrangement joins TRBV11-2 to TRBJ2-7, with TRBD2 matching over 11 bases. The ends lost 5 bases at V and 1 base at J; junction bases unmatched: 4. The CDR3 loop spans 15 amino acids. Germline-derived CDR1 and CDR2 are SGHAT and FQNNGV.

In DNA form, the CDR3 reads TGTGCCAGCAAAGAACTAAACACCGGGGAGCTGTTTTTT. It yields the protein CASKELNTGELFF. This sequence joins TRBV27 and TRBJ2-2; no reliable D call. CDR3 length: 13 residues. Germline V gene sequence: CDR1 MNHEY, CDR2 SMNVEV (reference sequence). The ends were cut back, 7 bases at V and 2 bases at J, with 8 bases in the middle.

V gene TRBV5-4 combines with J gene TRBJ1-2; weak D call: TRBD1 (6 bases). CDR1 and CDR2 from the germline V gene are SGHNT and YYREEE (reference sequence). V was trimmed by 4 bases and J by 7 bases, leaving 17 bases between them. This CDR3 has 14 residues. For the CDR3, the DNA is TGTGCCAGCAGCCATGCGGGGGGCGCCAGTGGCTACACCTTC. The encoded protein is CASSHAGGASGYTF.

This clone was found once. This chain links TRBV19 with TRBJ2-7, with 9 bases identical to TRBD1. There are 15 residues in the CDR3. The V gene's germline CDR1 is LNHDA and CDR2 SQIVND (reference sequence). The trim removed 3 bases at V and 5 bases at J, leaving 8 bases unmatched. The CDR3 DNA is TGTGCCAGTAGTATTACCGGGACAGGGAACAACGAGCAGTACTTC. It codes for CASSITGTGNNEQYF.

The table lists this clone with a count of one. The V gene is TRBV7-2, the J gene TRBJ1-4, with D unclear. CDR3 size: 14 residues. V was pared by 5 bases and J by 8 bases, with 15 bases between. Germline V lookup: CDR1 SGHTA, CDR2 FQGNSA. For the CDR3, the DNA is TGTGCCAGCAGCCCCCAGCCCCTGAGGGAAAAACTGTTTTTT. Residues: CASSPQPLREKLFF.

The chain is built from TRBV3-1 (or the pseudogene TRBV3-2) and TRBJ1-2, with D tentatively TRBD1 (6 bases). This CDR3 spans 16 amino acids. Germline assignment: CDR1 LGHDT and CDR2 YNNKEL (reference sequence). The germline V and J ends were trimmed by 6 bases and 4 bases, with 21 bases remaining between them. The CDR3 DNA follows: TGTGCCAGCAGAACCGGACCCAGGGGCAAGGGCTATGGCTACACCTTC. It is translated as CASRTGPRGKGYGYTF.

The rearrangement links TRBV5-1 to TRBJ2-2; the D gene is possibly TRBD1 (6 bases). Germline loops: CDR1 SGHRS, CDR2 YFSETQ. V was clipped by 4 bases and J by 3 bases, with 13 bases between them. CDR3 length equals 15 residues. DNA for the CDR3: TGCGCCAGCAGCGTCGGGACACTTGACACCGGGGAGCTGTTTTTT. Protein sequence: CASSVGTLDTGELFF.

The genes are TRBV6-2 or TRBV6-3 and TRBJ2-1; D is undetermined. The ends were cut back, 4 bases at V and 5 bases at J, with 24 bases in the middle. The CDR3 loop spans 18 amino acids. CDR1 and CDR2 from the germline V gene are MNHEY and SVGEGT. The CDR3 sequence is CASSSPSSRATLNNEQFF. The CDR3, as DNA: TGTGCCAGCAGTTCCCCCTCAAGTAGAGCAACCCTCAACAATGAGCAGTTCTTC.